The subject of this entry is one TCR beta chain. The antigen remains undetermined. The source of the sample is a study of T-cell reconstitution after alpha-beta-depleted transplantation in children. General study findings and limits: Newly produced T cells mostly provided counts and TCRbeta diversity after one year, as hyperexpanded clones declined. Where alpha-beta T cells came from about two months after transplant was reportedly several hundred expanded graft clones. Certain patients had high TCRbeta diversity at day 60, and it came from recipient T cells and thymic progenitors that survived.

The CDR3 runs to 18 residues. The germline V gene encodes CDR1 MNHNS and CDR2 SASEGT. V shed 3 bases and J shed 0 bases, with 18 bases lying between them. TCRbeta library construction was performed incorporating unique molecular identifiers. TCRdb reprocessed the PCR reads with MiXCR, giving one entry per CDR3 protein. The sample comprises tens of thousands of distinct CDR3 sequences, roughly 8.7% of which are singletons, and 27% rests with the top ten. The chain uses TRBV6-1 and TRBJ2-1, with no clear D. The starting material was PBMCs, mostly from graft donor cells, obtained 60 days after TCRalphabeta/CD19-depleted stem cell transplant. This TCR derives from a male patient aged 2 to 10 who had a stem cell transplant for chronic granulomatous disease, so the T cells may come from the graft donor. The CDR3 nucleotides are TGTGCCAGCAGTGATGGGCTGCTGGAGTTTAGCTCCTACAATGAGCAGTTCTTC. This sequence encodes CASSDGLLEFSSYNEQFF.